This TCR beta chain was documented in a study of OX40 agonist ivuxolimab in advanced cancers. In the study overall: Of the patients, three showed partial responses, one with hepatocellular carcinoma and two with cutaneous melanoma.

Study-level findings and limits: In the 0.1 to 3.0 mg/kg range, CD4+ and CD8+ blood T cells had expanded clonally by week 6. Still undetermined is the antigen specificity of the expanded peripheral T cells.

The germline gives CDR1 LNHDA, CDR2 SQIVND (reference sequence). CDR3 length: 16 residues. Between the trimmed V and J ends, which lost 2 bases and 3 bases, there was a span of 15 bases. With regard to this clone: No antigen is known for it.

Individuals having autoimmune disease history or systemic immunosuppression were not enrolled. The protocol was immunoSEQ multiplex PCR, while the TCRdb copy is restricted to in-frame clones and leaves out a portion. Here the sample spans tens of thousands of clones, 88% being singletons. The material was CD4+ or CD8+ T cells sorted from blood, obtained in a trial of the OX40 agonist ivuxolimab. This receptor was taken from an adult with an advanced solid tumor such as melanoma, head and neck, liver or kidney cancer. The chain couples TRBV19 to TRBJ2-3, with D tentatively TRBD1 (8 bases). CDR3 nucleotide sequence: TGTGCCAGTAGTATACGACAGGGGCGGGGGACAGATACGCAGTATTTT. It yields the protein CASSIRQGRGTDTQYF.